Following are 20 T cell receptor beta chains from one sample sequenced in a study of blood T cell repertoires in COVID-19. TCRdb keeps only in-frame clones here, not all; method: immunoSEQ multiplex PCR. The sample lists 150,000 or so clones, around 86% seen once, with under 7.5% in the top ten. Sequencing used peripheral blood. The receptors derive from an elderly man with acute or convalescent COVID-19.

The gene calls are TRBV2 and TRBJ2-7; 9 bases agree with TRBD1. From germline, CDR1 is SNHLY and CDR2 FYNNEI. V dropped 6 bases and J dropped 7; count of bases not matched to a gene: 4. The CDR3 contains 12 residues. CDR3 loop: CASSGQGIEQYF. CDR3 DNA sequence: TGTGCCAGCAGCGGACAGGGGATTGAGCAGTACTTC.

The chain has TRBV9 and TRBJ2-3; D gene ambiguous. Deletions cut 3 bases from V and 6 bases from J, with 17 bases between. This CDR3 spans 15 amino acids. The germline CDR1 and CDR2 sequences are SGDLS and YYNGEE. DNA for the CDR3: TGTGCCAGCAGCGCCCTAGTCCTCCCCGTCGATACGCAGTATTTT. Translated: CASSALVLPVDTQYF.

The chain uses TRBV19 and TRBJ2-2, with TRBD2 as a possible D gene (5 bases). This CDR3 contains 13 residues. Germline CDR1 reads LNHDA; CDR2 reads SQIVND (reference sequence). The germline V and J ends were trimmed by 5 bases and 6 bases, with 10 bases remaining between them. This CDR3 is CASSVGVSGELFF. DNA of the CDR3: TGTGCCAGTAGTGTCGGGGTATCCGGGGAGCTGTTTTTT.

The chain carries TRBV29-1 and TRBJ1-2; 7 bases agree with TRBD1. The CDR3 covers 15 residues. V trimming: 1 base; J trimming: 2 bases; junction bases outside the gene matches: 7. Germline CDR1 reads SQVTM; CDR2 reads ANQGSEA. CDR3 sequence reads: CSVEVPTGLNYGYTF. DNA for the CDR3: TGCAGCGTTGAAGTGCCGACAGGGTTGAACTATGGCTACACCTTC. The variable domain in full, completed from reference TRBV29-1 and TRBJ1-2, reads SAVISQKPSRDICQRGTSLTIQCQVDSQVTMMFWYRQQPGQSLTLIATANQGSEATYESGFVIDKFPISRPNLTFSTLTVSNMSPEDSSIYLCSVEVPTGLNYGYTFGSGTRLTVV.

On this clone: The junction differs from germline at one of its ends, possibly a read error. This chain joins TRBV6-5 and TRBJ1-5, with TRBD1 identical over 11 bases. The CDR3 is made up of 11 amino acids. Germline V CDR1 and CDR2: MNHEY, SVGAGI. CDR3 coding DNA: TGTGCCAGCAGGGGGGACAGGGGGGACTTTTTT. This sequence encodes CASRGDRGDFF.

V and J are TRBV11-3 and TRBJ2-5; D is unclear. The CDR3 runs to 12 residues. The ends were cut back, 3 bases at V and 5 bases at J, with 7 bases in the middle. Germline V gene data show CDR1 as SGHNT and CDR2 as YENEEA. The CDR3 coding sequence is TGTGCCAGCAGCTTCGCCGGGGAGACCCAGTACTTC. It translates to CASSFAGETQYF.

The rearrangement uses TRBV30 and TRBJ1-2, with 9 bases that match TRBD1. V dropped 0 bases and J dropped 6; count of bases not matched to a gene: 8. The CDR3 is 15 residues long. The germline V gene has CDR1 GTSNPN and CDR2 SVGIG (reference sequence). This CDR3 reads CAWSVWDRVSDGYTF. CDR3 DNA sequence: TGTGCCTGGAGTGTGTGGGACAGGGTCTCGGATGGCTACACCTTC.

The gene calls are TRBV5-1 and TRBJ2-7; a weak D match, TRBD2 (5 bases). The germline gives CDR1 SGHRS, CDR2 YFSETQ. CDR3 length equals 11 residues. V gave up 5 bases and J gave up 2 bases, with 5 bases separating them. The CDR3 coding sequence is TGCGCCAGCAGGGAGGCCTACGAGCAGTACTTC. Translated, it gives CASREAYEQYF.

CDR3 DNA sequence: TGTGCCAGCAGCTCGTCGACTAGCGGGAAAGAGACCCAGTACTTC. Protein: CASSSSTSGKETQYF. The rearrangement links TRBV7-9 to TRBJ2-5, with TRBD2 matching over 11 bases. After removal of 4 bases from V and 3 bases from J, the junction contained 4 bases not matched to a gene. This CDR3 region has 15 residues. CDR1 is SEHNR and CDR2 is FQNEAQ in the germline V gene (reference sequence).

The rearrangement uses TRBV28 and TRBJ1-6; D remains unclear. CDR1 is MDHEN and CDR2 is SYDVKM in the germline V gene. The CDR3 extends over 15 amino acids. Trimming cost V 5 bases and J 7 bases, with 15 bases left between them. This CDR3 reads CASSPTAFGNSPLHF. The CDR3 DNA sequence: TGTGCCAGCAGTCCTACAGCCTTTGGCAATTCACCCCTCCACTTT.

The sample holds one count of this clone. The chain employs TRBV18 and TRBJ1-5; D gene unclear. V was clipped by 3 bases and J by 5 bases, with 8 bases between them. This CDR3 has 13 residues. Germline V lookup: CDR1 KGHSH, CDR2 LQKENI. CDR3: CASSPAADQPQHF. The DNA of the CDR3 is TGTGCCAGCTCACCGGCTGCCGATCAGCCCCAGCATTTT.

The J gene is TRBJ2-1, the V gene TRBV7-6; 13 bases line up with TRBD2. Germline V lookup: CDR1 SGHVS, CDR2 FNYEAQ. J was trimmed by 8 bases and V by 0 bases; bases with no gene match: 7. CDR3 length: 17 amino acids. CDR3 loop: CASSLARTSGSVDEQFF. The DNA for the CDR3 is TGTGCCAGCAGCTTAGCCCGGACTAGCGGGAGTGTCGATGAGCAGTTCTTC.

This clone was counted once. This chain uses TRBV19 with TRBJ1-1, with D maybe TRBD1 (5 bases). The CDR3 has 15 amino acids. Germline-derived CDR1 and CDR2 are LNHDA and SQIVND (reference sequence). Trimming left V 5 bases short and J 2 bases short, with 15 bases between. The CDR3 protein is CASSGRDGTNTEAFF. CDR3 bases: TGTGCCAGTAGTGGGCGGGACGGCACCAACACTGAAGCTTTCTTT.

The count of this clone is one. The chain recombines TRBV28 with TRBJ1-1, with D possibly being TRBD1 (6 bases). The CDR3 is made up of 11 amino acids. The germline V and J ends were trimmed by 6 bases and 9 bases, with 11 bases remaining between them. Germline V gene lookup returns CDR1 MDHEN and CDR2 SYDVKM. The CDR3: CASRGHLQAFF. The CDR3 nucleotides read TGTGCCAGCAGGGGACACCTACAAGCTTTCTTT.

This clone was seen once. The chain couples TRBV28 to TRBJ1-2; tentatively, D is TRBD1 (6 bases). Germline CDR1 is MDHEN and CDR2 is SYDVKM. V lost 6 bases, J lost 0 bases, and 11 bases lay in between. There are 14 residues in the CDR3. CDR3 in DNA: TGTGCCAGCAGGGTGGACAGATCTAACTATGGCTACACCTTC. Translated, it gives CASRVDRSNYGYTF.

V gene TRBV28 combines with J gene TRBJ1-5, with D possibly matching TRBD1 (5 bases). The ends were cut back, 5 bases at V and 1 base at J, with 9 bases in the middle. This CDR3 comprises 14 residues. The V gene's germline CDR1 is MDHEN and CDR2 SYDVKM. The CDR3 reads CASSPGGSNQPQHF. The CDR3 DNA sequence: TGTGCCAGCAGTCCCGGGGGGAGCAATCAGCCCCAGCATTTT.

The chain uses TRBV5-1 and TRBJ1-2, with TRBD1 as a possible D gene (6 bases). Looked up from germline, CDR1 is SGHRS and CDR2 is YFSETQ. V shed 6 bases and J shed 2 bases, with 11 bases lying between them. The CDR3 contains 13 residues. The CDR3 protein is CASTTQGNYGYTF. Here the CDR3 DNA reads TGCGCCAGCACCACACAGGGAAACTATGGCTACACCTTC.

The J gene is TRBJ2-2, the V gene TRBV6-2 or TRBV6-3; TRBD1 matches 7 bases. From germline, CDR1 is MNHEY and CDR2 SVGEGT. This CDR3 spans 15 amino acids. Trimming removed 2 bases from V and 9 bases from J; junction bases left unmatched: 9. CDR3 DNA: TGTGCCAGCAGTTACAGGGGGCCCGGAATCCGGGAGCTGTTTTTT. Translation: CASSYRGPGIRELFF.

The chain combines TRBV3-1 (or the pseudogene TRBV3-2) with TRBJ2-1; TRBD2 agrees at 11 bases. Per germline, CDR1 LGHDT and CDR2 YNNKEL (reference sequence). The CDR3 is 18 amino acids. The trim removed 0 bases at V and 8 bases at J, leaving 12 bases unmatched. The CDR3 DNA follows: TGTGCCAGCAGCCAAGATCCTGGCCTAGCGGGAGGTCGTCATGAGCAGTTCTTC. This sequence encodes CASSQDPGLAGGRHEQFF.

This clone was found a few times. The chain combines TRBV3-1 (or the pseudogene TRBV3-2) with TRBJ2-2, with TRBD2 matching 9 bases. This CDR3 region has 17 residues. V lost 2 bases and J lost 5; bases outside the gene matches: 9. CDR1 is LGHDT and CDR2 is YNNKEL in the germline V gene (reference sequence). The CDR3 bases are TGTGCCAGCAGCCAACCAGAGGCGGGAGGGGGGACCGGGGAGCTGTTTTTT. It encodes CASSQPEAGGGTGELFF.